These T cell receptor beta chains were read from a single sample in a study of OX40 agonist ivuxolimab in advanced cancers. Some clones are missing from TCRdb's copy, which holds only in-frame ones; the method was immunoSEQ multiplex PCR. This sample has 76,000 or so clones, with roughly 85% found just once. Sequencing was performed on CD4+ or CD8+ T cells sorted from blood, taken in a trial of the OX40 agonist ivuxolimab. The origin of the receptors is an adult with an advanced solid tumor such as melanoma, head and neck, liver or kidney cancer. CDR3s include the opening cysteine and the closing phenylalanine or tryptophan. Each record gives: J gene, D gene, V gene, clone size, CDR3 DNA, CDR3 protein. D genes are given only for firm matches. The size of a clone is reported for some rows only, either as once, few or many, or as a class for expanded clones.

TRBJ2-7	NA	TRBV5-1	NA	TGCGCCAGCAGCCCAGCCATAGGGGGGGACTACGAGCAGTACTTC	CASSPAIGGDYEQYF
TRBJ1-4	NA	TRBV2	NA	TGTGCCAGCAGTGAAGTCTCAAAACTGTTTTTT	CASSEVSKLFF
TRBJ1-2	NA	TRBV7-9	NA	TGTGCCAGCAGCACGACACAGGGCTTTAACTATGGCTACACCTTC	CASSTTQGFNYGYTF
TRBJ1-1	NA	TRBV7-9	NA	TGTGCCAGCAGCCCCTACGGGGGAAGGACTGAAGCTTTCTTT	CASSPYGGRTEAFF
TRBJ2-5	NA	TRBV5-6	NA	TGTGCCAGCAGCTTCGGGCTGAACCAAGAGACCCAGTACTTC	CASSFGLNQETQYF
TRBJ2-1	TRBD2	TRBV10-1	NA	TGCGCCAGCAGTGAGGAGCGGGGGGATCACAATGAGCAGTTCTTC	CASSEERGDHNEQFF
TRBJ1-2	TRBD1	TRBV5-6	NA	TGTGCCAGCAGCTTCGACAGGGTCACTGGCTACACCTTC	CASSFDRVTGYTF
TRBJ2-5	NA	TRBV9	NA	TGTGCCAGCAGCGTAGGACAGGCTTCAAGGGAGACCCAGTACTTC	CASSVGQASRETQYF
TRBJ2-3	TRBD1	TRBV11-1	NA	TGTGCCAGCAGCTCCGGTCCGGGACAGGGAGATACGCAGTATTTT	CASSSGPGQGDTQYF
TRBJ2-7	NA	TRBV7-2	NA	TGTGCCAGCAGCTATCAGGAAACCTACGAGCAGTACTTC	CASSYQETYEQYF
TRBJ1-1	TRBD1	TRBV9	NA	TGTGCCAGCAGCTCGGGACAGGGAGGTGCTTTCTTT	CASSSGQGGAFF
TRBJ1-2	TRBD1	TRBV6-6	NA	TGTGCCAGCAGTCAACAGGGGAACTATGGCTACACCTTC	CASSQQGNYGYTF
TRBJ2-7	NA	TRBV7-2	NA	TGTGCCAGCAGCTTAGGACCAGGGAACTACGAGCAGTACTTC	CASSLGPGNYEQYF
TRBJ2-3	TRBD2	TRBV7-3	NA	TGTGCCAGCAGCTCACGGGGGGGGCCGGATACGCAGTATTTT	CASSSRGGPDTQYF
TRBJ1-2	TRBD1	TRBV15	NA	TGTGCCACCAGCACCGGCGGACAGGGGGCGCAGGGTGGCTACACCTTC	CATSTGGQGAQGGYTF
TRBJ1-2	NA	TRBV7-2	NA	TGTGCCAGCAGCAGAGGACAGAATTCCTATGGCTACACCTTC	CASSRGQNSYGYTF
TRBJ1-2	NA	TRBV4-3	NA	TGCGCCAGCAGCAAGGGGGGCTATGGCTACACCTTC	CASSKGGYGYTF
TRBJ2-2	NA	TRBV6-6	NA	TGTGCCAGCTTTTACACCACCGGGGAGCTGTTTTTT	CASFYTTGELFF
TRBJ2-1	NA	TRBV18	NA	TGTGCCAGCTCACGCCCTGGGGGAAGCTCCTACAATGAGCAGTTCTTC	CASSRPGGSSYNEQFF
TRBJ2-1	TRBD2	TRBV7-3	NA	TGTGCCAGCAGCTTAAGTGCTAGCGGGGGGGCCGAGTCCAATGAGCAGTTCTTC	CASSLSASGGAESNEQFF
TRBJ1-5	NA	TRBV6-6	NA	TGTGCCAGCAGTTACACTACAGGGAATCAGCCCCAGCATTTT	CASSYTTGNQPQHF
TRBJ2-5	NA	TRBV11-2	NA	TGTGCCAGCAGCTTAGGTGGACAGAAAGAGACCCAGTACTTC	CASSLGGQKETQYF
TRBJ2-7	NA	TRBV27	NA	TGTGCCAGCAGTTTGTTTGGGACCCGAGGAAGGGTCGAGCAGTACTTC	CASSLFGTRGRVEQYF
TRBJ1-1	NA	TRBV10-3	NA	TGTGCCATCAGTGAGTCTAGGACGAACACTGAAGCTTTCTTT	CAISESRTNTEAFF
TRBJ1-5	TRBD1	TRBV5-8	NA	TGTGCCAGCAGCTTCGGGACAGGGGTTTGGATTGGAAATCAGCCCCAGCATTTT	CASSFGTGVWIGNQPQHF
TRBJ2-5	TRBD2	TRBV7-2	NA	TGTGCCAGCAGCTTAGCGTGGGGCGGGGGGGCCCGTGAGACCCAGTACTTC	CASSLAWGGGARETQYF
TRBJ1-6	NA	TRBV5-1	NA	TGCGCCAGCAGCCCGACTGTCTCCGCCGATAATTCACCCCTCCACTTT	CASSPTVSADNSPLHF
TRBJ1-2	NA	TRBV11-3	NA	TGTGCCAGCAGCTTAGATAAGGGAGAATATGGCTACACCTTC	CASSLDKGEYGYTF
TRBJ2-7	NA	TRBV7-2	NA	TGTGCCAGCAGCCCCCGGAGACAGACCTACGAGCAGTACTTC	CASSPRRQTYEQYF
TRBJ2-3	TRBD2	TRBV11-1	NA	TGTGCCAGCAGCTTCCGGGGGGTTACAGATACGCAGTATTTT	CASSFRGVTDTQYF
TRBJ1-2	NA	TRBV6-4	NA	TGTGCCAGCAGCCTTTTGTTGTGGGACTCCGGGGGAGATGGCTACACCTTC	CASSLLLWDSGGDGYTF
TRBJ2-2	NA	TRBV27	NA	TGTGCCCCCCCAAGGGGTAACGGGGAGCTGTTTTTT	CAPPRGNGELFF
TRBJ2-7	TRBD2	TRBV7-3	NA	TGTGCCAGCAGCTTACGACTAGCGGGGTACGAGCAGTACTTC	CASSLRLAGYEQYF
TRBJ1-4	NA	TRBV27	NA	TGTGCCAGCAGTTTATCTTGGGCCGCTCCTAATGAAAAACTGTTTTTT	CASSLSWAAPNEKLFF
TRBJ1-2	TRBD1	TRBV5-4	NA	TGTGCCAGCAGCTTTAGCCCGACAGGGCAGTTTAACTATGGCTACACCTTC	CASSFSPTGQFNYGYTF
TRBJ1-5	NA	TRBV19	NA	TGTGCCAGTAGCAAAAACAGGGGCAATCAGCCCCAGCATTTT	CASSKNRGNQPQHF
TRBJ1-2	NA	TRBV18	NA	TGTGCCAGCTCACCCCTGTCCCGGAACTATGGCTACACCTTC	CASSPLSRNYGYTF
TRBJ2-1	NA	TRBV7-9	NA	TGTGCCAGCAGCTTAGGGCAGGAGCGCTACAATGAGCAGTTCTTC	CASSLGQERYNEQFF
TRBJ1-3	NA	TRBV27	NA	TGTGCCAGCAGTTTATCCTGGAACTCTGGAAACACCATATATTTT	CASSLSWNSGNTIYF
TRBJ1-2	NA	TRBV6-6	NA	TGTGCCAGCGGGGAGGAAGCTAACTATGGCTACACCTTC	CASGEEANYGYTF
TRBJ1-1	TRBD1	TRBV11-2	NA	TGTGCCAGCAGCACGGGACAGGCGCAAACTTTT	CASSTGQAQTF
TRBJ2-3	NA	TRBV15	NA	TGTGCCACCGGACCCAACGAGGATACGCAGTATTTT	CATGPNEDTQYF
TRBJ2-1	TRBD2	TRBV11-2	NA	TGTGCCAGCAGCTTAGAGTTGCGGGGGGCGAATACCTACAATGAGCAGTTCTTC	CASSLELRGANTYNEQFF
TRBJ1-2	NA	TRBV4-2	NA	TGTGCCAGCAGCCAAGATCTACAACAAGGAGGCTATGGCTACACCTTC	CASSQDLQQGGYGYTF
TRBJ2-5	TRBD2	TRBV5-1	once	TGCGCCAGCAGCTTGGCGGGTGTAGCGGGCGGCGCGACTGAGACCCAGTACTTC	CASSLAGVAGGATETQYF